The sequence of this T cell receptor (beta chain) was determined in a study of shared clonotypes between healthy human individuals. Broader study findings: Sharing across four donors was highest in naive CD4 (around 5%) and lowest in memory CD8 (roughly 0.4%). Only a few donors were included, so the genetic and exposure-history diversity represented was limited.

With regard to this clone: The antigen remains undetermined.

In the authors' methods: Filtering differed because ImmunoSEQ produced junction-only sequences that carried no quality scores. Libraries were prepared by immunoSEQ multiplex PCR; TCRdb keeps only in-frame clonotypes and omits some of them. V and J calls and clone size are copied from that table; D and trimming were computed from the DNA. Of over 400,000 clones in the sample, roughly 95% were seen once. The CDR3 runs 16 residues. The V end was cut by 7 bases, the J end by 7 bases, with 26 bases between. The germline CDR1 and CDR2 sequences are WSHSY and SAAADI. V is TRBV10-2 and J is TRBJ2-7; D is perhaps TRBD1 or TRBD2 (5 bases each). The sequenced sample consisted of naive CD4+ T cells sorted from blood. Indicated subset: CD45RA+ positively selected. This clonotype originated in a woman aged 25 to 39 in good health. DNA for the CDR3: TGCGCCAGCATTGGGGGTCGTTGGACCCCTACGTATGAGCAGTACTTC. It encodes CASIGGRWTPTYEQYF.